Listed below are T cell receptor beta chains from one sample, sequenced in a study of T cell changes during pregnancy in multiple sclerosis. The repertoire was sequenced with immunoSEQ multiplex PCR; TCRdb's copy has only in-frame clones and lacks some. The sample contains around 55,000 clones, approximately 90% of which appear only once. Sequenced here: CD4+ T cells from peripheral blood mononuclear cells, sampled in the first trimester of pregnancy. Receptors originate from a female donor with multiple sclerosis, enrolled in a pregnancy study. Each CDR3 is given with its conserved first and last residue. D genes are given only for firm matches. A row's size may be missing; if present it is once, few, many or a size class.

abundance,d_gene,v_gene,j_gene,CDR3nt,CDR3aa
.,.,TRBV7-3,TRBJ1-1,TGTGCCAGCAGCTCCCGGTTTGACACTGAAGCTTTCTTT,CASSSRFDTEAFF
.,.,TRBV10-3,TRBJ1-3,TGTGCCACCAGCGAGGTCGGACAGAATATAGTCTCTGGAAACACCATATATTTT,CATSEVGQNIVSGNTIYF
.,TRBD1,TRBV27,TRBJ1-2,TGTGCCAGCAGTCTCGACAGGGCCTATGGCTACACCTTC,CASSLDRAYGYTF
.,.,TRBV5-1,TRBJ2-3,TGCGCCAGCAGCCACGGGAGCACAGATACGCAGTATTTT,CASSHGSTDTQYF
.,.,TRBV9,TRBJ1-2,TGTGCCAGCAGCGTGAGTGGCTATGGCTACACCTTC,CASSVSGYGYTF
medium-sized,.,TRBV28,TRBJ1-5,TGTGCCAGCAGTTTATTTAGATCGGCGGGAAATCAGCCCCAGCATTTT,CASSLFRSAGNQPQHF
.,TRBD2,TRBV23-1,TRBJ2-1,TGCGCCAGCAGTCAATTAGTTCCTGGCGGGGGGATTTACAATGAGCAGTTCTTC,CASSQLVPGGGIYNEQFF
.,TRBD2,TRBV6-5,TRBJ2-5,TGTGCCAGCAGTTACAGGACTAGCGGTTGGGAGACCCAGTACTTC,CASSYRTSGWETQYF
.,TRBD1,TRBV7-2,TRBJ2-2,TGTGCCAGCAGGTTACAGGGGGCCGGCGGGGAGCTGTTTTTT,CASRLQGAGGELFF
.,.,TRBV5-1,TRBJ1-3,TGCGCCAGCAGCTTGGGGGCAGGACAATCTGGAAACACCATATATTTT,CASSLGAGQSGNTIYF
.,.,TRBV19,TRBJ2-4,TGTGCCAGTATCGGGGGACCTAAAAACATTCAGTACTTC,CASIGGPKNIQYF
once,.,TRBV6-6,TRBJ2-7,TGTGCCAGCCGTGACAGTTCCTACGAGCAGTACTTC,CASRDSSYEQYF
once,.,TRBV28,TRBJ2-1,TGTGCCAGCATTCGAGGGAGCGGCAATGAGCAGTTCTTC,CASIRGSGNEQFF
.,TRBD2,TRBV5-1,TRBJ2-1,TGCGCCAGCAGCTCCCTAGCGGGAGACAATGAGCAGTTCTTC,CASSSLAGDNEQFF
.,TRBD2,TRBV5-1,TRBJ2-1,TGCGCCAGCAGCCCAGGGACTAGCGGGAGGGGTCCGTTCTTC,CASSPGTSGRGPFF
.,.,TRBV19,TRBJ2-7,TGTGCCAGTAGAGATTTCGGGACTCACTTTACCTACGAGCAGTACTTC,CASRDFGTHFTYEQYF
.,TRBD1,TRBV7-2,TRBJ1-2,TGTGCCAGCAGCTTAGGGACAGGGGGCAGTGGCTACACCTTC,CASSLGTGGSGYTF
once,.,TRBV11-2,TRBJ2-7,TGTGCCAGCAGCTCACGGGGTACCTTCTCCTACGAGCAGTACTTC,CASSSRGTFSYEQYF
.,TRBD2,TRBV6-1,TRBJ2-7,TGTGCCAGCAGTGAAATTCCTGGGGGAGCGGGAGACGTCGAGCAGTACTTC,CASSEIPGGAGDVEQYF
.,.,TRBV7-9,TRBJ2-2,TGTGCCAGCAGGATTAGCGGCGGGGAGCTGTTTTTT,CASRISGGELFF
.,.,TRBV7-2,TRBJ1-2,TGTGCCAGCAGCTTAGCTCAGGGGCAGGGCTATGGCTACACCTTC,CASSLAQGQGYGYTF
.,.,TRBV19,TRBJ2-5,TGTGCCAGTAGTATAGAAGGTAGGAGCGGCGGCCAAGAGACCCAGTACTTC,CASSIEGRSGGQETQYF